These T cell receptor beta chains were read from a single sample in a study of T cells in narcolepsy. The assay was immunoSEQ multiplex PCR, and TCRdb's table has in-frame clones only and misses some. The profile shows about 14,000 clones, roughly 91% of them singletons. What was sequenced was CD45RA- memory CD4+ T cells from PBMCs. These receptors were obtained from a human donor with narcolepsy. Both conserved end residues are part of each CDR3. A D gene is named only where the DNA matches it firmly. Part of the rows lack a size; the others show once, few, many or a class for expanded clones.

j_gene: TRBJ1-2
abundance: once
v_gene: TRBV27
d_gene: -
CDR3aa: CASSPRDKNYGYTF
CDR3nt: TGTGCCAGCAGTCCGAGGGACAAAAACTATGGCTACACCTTC

j_gene: TRBJ2-1
abundance: -
v_gene: TRBV9
d_gene: TRBD2
CDR3aa: CASSAEVGGGVANEQFF
CDR3nt: TGTGCCAGCAGCGCTGAAGTGGGGGGAGGGGTCGCCAATGAGCAGTTCTTC

j_gene: TRBJ1-5
abundance: -
v_gene: TRBV7-8
d_gene: -
CDR3aa: CASKKGGQPQHF
CDR3nt: TGTGCCAGCAAGAAGGGAGGGCAGCCCCAGCATTTT

j_gene: TRBJ2-3
abundance: -
v_gene: TRBV5-1
d_gene: TRBD2
CDR3aa: CASSSRLAGTSTDTQYF
CDR3nt: TGCGCCAGCAGCTCCAGACTAGCGGGAACTAGCACAGATACGCAGTATTTT

j_gene: TRBJ2-5
abundance: -
v_gene: TRBV27
d_gene: TRBD2
CDR3aa: CASSPRTSGSFKETQYF
CDR3nt: TGTGCCAGCAGTCCCCGGACTAGCGGGAGCTTTAAAGAGACCCAGTACTTC

j_gene: TRBJ1-6
abundance: -
v_gene: TRBV2
d_gene: -
CDR3aa: CASKLDSNNSPLHF
CDR3nt: TGTGCCAGCAAGCTTGACAGCAATAATTCACCCCTCCACTTT

j_gene: TRBJ2-1
abundance: -
v_gene: TRBV25-1
d_gene: -
CDR3aa: CASSVAGSYNEQFF
CDR3nt: TGTGCCAGCAGTGTTGCGGGGTCCTACAATGAGCAGTTCTTC

j_gene: TRBJ2-7
abundance: once
v_gene: TRBV29-1
d_gene: -
CDR3aa: CSVEGPHYEQYF
CDR3nt: TGCAGCGTTGAAGGGCCACACTACGAGCAGTACTTC

j_gene: TRBJ2-7
abundance: -
v_gene: TRBV7-9
d_gene: -
CDR3aa: CASGFSGPGYEQYF
CDR3nt: TGTGCCAGCGGTTTTTCAGGGCCGGGCTACGAGCAGTACTTC

j_gene: TRBJ2-7
abundance: -
v_gene: TRBV29-1
d_gene: -
CDR3aa: CSASRGFPPYEQYF
CDR3nt: TGCAGCGCCTCCCGGGGGTTCCCCCCTTACGAGCAGTACTTC

j_gene: TRBJ2-1
abundance: -
v_gene: TRBV19
d_gene: TRBD1
CDR3aa: CASSIDTGEFGAHNEQFF
CDR3nt: TGTGCCAGTAGTATCGATACAGGGGAATTTGGGGCACACAATGAGCAGTTCTTC

j_gene: TRBJ2-1
abundance: -
v_gene: TRBV4-1
d_gene: TRBD1
CDR3aa: CASSQGGTAYNEQFF
CDR3nt: TGCGCCAGCAGCCAAGGGGGGACAGCGTACAATGAGCAGTTCTTC

j_gene: TRBJ2-2
abundance: -
v_gene: TRBV19
d_gene: TRBD2
CDR3aa: CASSAGTIASNTGELFF
CDR3nt: TGTGCCAGTAGTGCCGGGACTATTGCCTCGAACACCGGGGAGCTGTTTTTT

j_gene: TRBJ2-2
abundance: -
v_gene: TRBV30
d_gene: TRBD2
CDR3aa: CAWIREGAGTGELFF
CDR3nt: TGTGCCTGGATTAGGGAGGGTGCAGGCACCGGGGAGCTGTTTTTT

j_gene: TRBJ1-2
abundance: -
v_gene: TRBV6-4
d_gene: TRBD1
CDR3aa: CATSGGIGGYTF
CDR3nt: TGTGCCACTTCAGGGGGAATTGGTGGCTACACCTTC

j_gene: TRBJ2-1
abundance: -
v_gene: TRBV29-1
d_gene: -
CDR3aa: CSVAGSSYNEQFF
CDR3nt: TGCAGCGTTGCGGGTAGCTCCTACAATGAGCAGTTCTTC

j_gene: TRBJ1-1
abundance: -
v_gene: TRBV7-9
d_gene: -
CDR3aa: CASSLRDSEAFF
CDR3nt: TGTGCCAGCAGCTTACGCGACAGTGAAGCTTTCTTT

j_gene: TRBJ2-2
abundance: -
v_gene: TRBV19
d_gene: -
CDR3aa: CASASGLSTGELFF
CDR3nt: TGTGCCAGTGCCTCGGGACTTTCCACCGGGGAGCTGTTTTTT

j_gene: TRBJ2-2
abundance: -
v_gene: TRBV5-1
d_gene: -
CDR3aa: CASSFLGVGGELFF
CDR3nt: TGCGCCAGCAGCTTTCTAGGAGTTGGCGGGGAGCTGTTTTTT

j_gene: TRBJ1-6
abundance: -
v_gene: TRBV4-1
d_gene: -
CDR3aa: CASSQSQVYRFPLHF
CDR3nt: TGCGCCAGCAGCCAAAGCCAGGTCTACAGGTTCCCCCTCCACTTT

j_gene: TRBJ1-4
abundance: -
v_gene: TRBV5-1
d_gene: -
CDR3aa: CASSLGLPNEKLFF
CDR3nt: TGCGCCAGCAGCTTGGGGCTTCCTAATGAAAAACTGTTTTTT

j_gene: TRBJ1-1
abundance: -
v_gene: TRBV5-5
d_gene: TRBD1
CDR3aa: CASSWTGETEAFF
CDR3nt: TGTGCCAGCAGCTGGACAGGGGAAACTGAAGCTTTCTTT

j_gene: TRBJ2-3
abundance: -
v_gene: TRBV5-4
d_gene: -
CDR3aa: CASSFPGIGTDTQYF
CDR3nt: TGTGCCAGCAGCTTCCCCGGGATTGGAACAGATACGCAGTATTTT

j_gene: TRBJ1-2
abundance: -
v_gene: TRBV27
d_gene: TRBD1
CDR3aa: CASSLLGQGGQGGYTF
CDR3nt: TGTGCCAGCAGTCTTCTGGGACAGGGGGGCCAGGGGGGCTACACCTTC

j_gene: TRBJ2-1
abundance: -
v_gene: TRBV6-1
d_gene: -
CDR3aa: CASSVTRIRQNEQFF
CDR3nt: TGTGCCAGCAGCGTCACTAGAATCCGGCAAAATGAGCAGTTCTTC

j_gene: TRBJ2-7
abundance: -
v_gene: TRBV6-1
d_gene: TRBD1
CDR3aa: CATLRGQGADEQYF
CDR3nt: TGTGCCACCCTCCGGGGGCAGGGGGCGGATGAGCAGTACTTC

j_gene: TRBJ2-1
abundance: -
v_gene: TRBV28
d_gene: TRBD1
CDR3aa: CASSTAGTGADNEQFF
CDR3nt: TGTGCCAGCAGCACGGCCGGGACAGGGGCCGACAATGAGCAGTTCTTC

j_gene: TRBJ2-7
abundance: -
v_gene: TRBV28
d_gene: TRBD2
CDR3aa: CASSLFRDYSYEQYF
CDR3nt: TGTGCCAGCAGTTTATTTCGGGACTACAGCTACGAGCAGTACTTC

j_gene: TRBJ2-7
abundance: -
v_gene: TRBV6-5
d_gene: TRBD1
CDR3aa: CASRPTGTGTYEQYF
CDR3nt: TGTGCCAGCAGACCAACCGGGACAGGAACCTACGAGCAGTACTTC

j_gene: TRBJ2-6
abundance: -
v_gene: TRBV30
d_gene: -
CDR3aa: CAWTRGTGANVLTF
CDR3nt: TGTGCCTGGACCAGAGGAACTGGGGCCAACGTCCTGACTTTC

j_gene: TRBJ1-5
abundance: -
v_gene: TRBV19
d_gene: -
CDR3aa: CASSLQGDQPQHF
CDR3nt: TGTGCCAGTAGTCTACAGGGAGATCAGCCCCAGCATTTT

j_gene: TRBJ2-3
abundance: once
v_gene: TRBV4-2
d_gene: TRBD2
CDR3aa: CASSPGTSGSGADTQYF
CDR3nt: TGTGCCAGCAGCCCTGGGACTAGCGGGAGTGGTGCAGATACGCAGTATTTT

j_gene: TRBJ1-2
abundance: -
v_gene: TRBV6-4
d_gene: -
CDR3aa: CASSPFFAQGNYGYTF
CDR3nt: TGTGCCAGCAGCCCTTTTTTTGCCCAGGGCAACTATGGCTACACCTTC

j_gene: TRBJ2-3
abundance: once
v_gene: TRBV28
d_gene: TRBD2
CDR3aa: CASRQAGAADTQYF
CDR3nt: TGTGCCAGCAGACAAGCGGGAGCGGCAGATACGCAGTATTTT

j_gene: TRBJ2-1
abundance: -
v_gene: TRBV6-1
d_gene: TRBD1
CDR3aa: CASSTTGAWDNEQFF
CDR3nt: TGTGCCAGCAGTACGACAGGGGCTTGGGACAATGAGCAGTTCTTC

j_gene: TRBJ2-7
abundance: -
v_gene: TRBV2
d_gene: TRBD1
CDR3aa: CASASRDRGYEQYF
CDR3nt: TGTGCCAGCGCAAGTCGGGACAGGGGCTACGAGCAGTACTTC

j_gene: TRBJ2-7
abundance: -
v_gene: TRBV28
d_gene: TRBD2
CDR3aa: CASSSTWMVTGTISPYEQYF
CDR3nt: TGTGCCAGCAGTTCCACCTGGATGGTAACCGGGACTATTTCACCCTACGAGCAGTACTTC

j_gene: TRBJ1-1
abundance: -
v_gene: TRBV7-2
d_gene: -
CDR3aa: CASSLDAGKNTEAFF
CDR3nt: TGTGCCAGCAGCTTAGATGCGGGGAAGAACACTGAAGCTTTCTTT

j_gene: TRBJ2-7
abundance: -
v_gene: TRBV18
d_gene: -
CDR3aa: CASSPPTGGRGKEQYF
CDR3nt: TGTGCCAGCTCACCACCGACAGGAGGCAGAGGAAAAGAGCAGTACTTC

j_gene: TRBJ2-7
abundance: -
v_gene: TRBV10-3
d_gene: TRBD1
CDR3aa: CAISSTGSQYEQYF
CDR3nt: TGTGCCATCAGTTCGACAGGGTCCCAATACGAGCAGTACTTC

j_gene: TRBJ1-1
abundance: -
v_gene: TRBV15
d_gene: -
CDR3aa: CATSGIRYRNRGNTEAFF
CDR3nt: TGTGCCACCAGCGGAATACGGTATCGGAATCGAGGTAACACTGAAGCTTTCTTT

j_gene: TRBJ2-5
abundance: -
v_gene: TRBV29-1
d_gene: TRBD2
CDR3aa: CSVLLLAGRGETQYF
CDR3nt: TGCAGCGTTCTCCTTTTAGCGGGAAGGGGAGAGACCCAGTACTTC

j_gene: TRBJ2-7
abundance: -
v_gene: TRBV19
d_gene: TRBD2
CDR3aa: CASSIRTRGLERGFYEQYF
CDR3nt: TGTGCCAGTAGTATACGGACTAGAGGTCTTGAGCGGGGATTCTACGAGCAGTACTTC

j_gene: TRBJ2-1
abundance: -
v_gene: TRBV7-3
d_gene: TRBD2
CDR3aa: CASSSSLAGGTEQFF
CDR3nt: TGTGCCAGCAGCTCCTCACTAGCGGGAGGTACTGAGCAGTTCTTC

j_gene: TRBJ2-3
abundance: -
v_gene: TRBV27
d_gene: TRBD1
CDR3aa: CASRRQGGPDTQYF
CDR3nt: TGTGCCAGCAGGCGACAGGGGGGCCCAGATACGCAGTATTTT

j_gene: TRBJ2-2
abundance: large
v_gene: TRBV4-2
d_gene: TRBD2
CDR3aa: CASSQDSASGSLNTGELFF
CDR3nt: TGTGCCAGCAGCCAAGATTCGGCTAGCGGGAGCTTGAACACCGGGGAGCTGTTTTTT

j_gene: TRBJ2-7
abundance: -
v_gene: TRBV28
d_gene: -
CDR3aa: CASSLRYEQYF
CDR3nt: TGTGCCAGCAGTTTGCGATACGAGCAGTACTTC

j_gene: TRBJ2-1
abundance: -
v_gene: TRBV6-5
d_gene: TRBD2
CDR3aa: CASTPGLASDEQFF
CDR3nt: TGTGCCAGCACCCCGGGACTAGCTAGCGATGAGCAGTTCTTC

j_gene: TRBJ1-2
abundance: -
v_gene: TRBV29-1
d_gene: -
CDR3aa: CSVVSGNDYTF
CDR3nt: TGCAGCGTTGTATCAGGGAATGACTACACCTTC

j_gene: TRBJ1-1
abundance: -
v_gene: TRBV10-3
d_gene: -
CDR3aa: CAISEARSTEAFF
CDR3nt: TGTGCCATCAGTGAGGCCAGAAGTACTGAAGCTTTCTTT

j_gene: TRBJ2-7
abundance: -
v_gene: TRBV4-2
d_gene: TRBD2
CDR3aa: CASSQERRGVYEQYF
CDR3nt: TGTGCCAGCAGCCAAGAAAGGCGGGGGGTCTACGAGCAGTACTTC

j_gene: TRBJ2-1
abundance: -
v_gene: TRBV5-1
d_gene: TRBD2
CDR3aa: CASSSGLAGSYNEQFF
CDR3nt: TGCGCCAGCAGCTCGGGACTAGCGGGATCCTACAATGAGCAGTTCTTC

j_gene: TRBJ1-1
abundance: -
v_gene: TRBV27
d_gene: -
CDR3aa: CASSLLAGDTEAFF
CDR3nt: TGTGCCAGCAGTTTATTAGCGGGAGACACTGAAGCTTTCTTT